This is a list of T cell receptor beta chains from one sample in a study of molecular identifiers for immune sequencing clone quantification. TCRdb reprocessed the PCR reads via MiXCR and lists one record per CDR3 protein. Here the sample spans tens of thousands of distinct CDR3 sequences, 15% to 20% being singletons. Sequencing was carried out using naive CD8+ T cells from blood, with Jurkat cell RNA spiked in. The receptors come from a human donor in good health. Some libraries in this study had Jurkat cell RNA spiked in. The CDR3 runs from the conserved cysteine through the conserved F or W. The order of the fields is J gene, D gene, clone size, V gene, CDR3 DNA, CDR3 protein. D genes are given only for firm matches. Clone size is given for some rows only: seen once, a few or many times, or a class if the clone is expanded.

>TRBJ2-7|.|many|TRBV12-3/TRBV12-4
TGTGCCAGCAGTTTGGGGGCAGGCCTCTACGAGCAGTACTTC
CASSLGAGLYEQYF
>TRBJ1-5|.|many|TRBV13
TGTGCCAGCAGCTTACAAGGTCAGCCCCAGCATTTT
CASSLQGQPQHF
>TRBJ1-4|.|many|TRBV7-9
TGTGCCAGCAGCTTAACGGGCAACCCGAATGAAAAACTGTTTTTT
CASSLTGNPNEKLFF
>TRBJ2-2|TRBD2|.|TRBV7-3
TGCGCCAGCAGCCGACCCCGACTAGCGGGGAACACCGGGGAGCTGTTTTTT
CASSRPRLAGNTGELFF
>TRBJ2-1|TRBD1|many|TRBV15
TGTGCCACCAACCCGGGGACAGCTAACGATGAGCAGTTCTTC
CATNPGTANDEQFF
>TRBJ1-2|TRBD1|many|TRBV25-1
TGTGCCAGCAGCCAGGGGGTTGGCTATGGCTACACCTTC
CASSQGVGYGYTF
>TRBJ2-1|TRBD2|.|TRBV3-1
TGTGCCAGCAGCCAGGGAGTGGTAGCGGGAGGGTCTAGCTCCTACAATGAGCAGTTCTTC
CASSQGVVAGGSSSYNEQFF
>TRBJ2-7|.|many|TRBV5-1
TGCGCCAGCAGCCCATCTGCGGGACTCCACGCCTACGAGCAGTACTTC
CASSPSAGLHAYEQYF
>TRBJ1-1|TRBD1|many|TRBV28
TGTGCCAGCAGTTTTAGAGGGGGCGGCACTGAAGCTTTCTTT
CASSFRGGGTEAFF
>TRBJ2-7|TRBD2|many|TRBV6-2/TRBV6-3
TGTGCCAGCAGCGAAACCGGGACTAGCGGGAGGATCCACGAGCAGTACTTC
CASSETGTSGRIHEQYF
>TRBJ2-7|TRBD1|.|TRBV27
TGTGCCAGCAGTTTAACAGGGGCAAGCACCTACGAGCAGTACTTC
CASSLTGASTYEQYF
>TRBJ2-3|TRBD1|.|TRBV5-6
TGTGCCAGCAGAAAAGCCGGGACAGGGCCAGGTACGCAGTATTTT
CASRKAGTGPGTQYF
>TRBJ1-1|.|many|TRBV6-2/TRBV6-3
TGTGCCAGCAGGCAGGACAGAGTCATGATCACTGAAGCTTTCTTT
CASRQDRVMITEAFF
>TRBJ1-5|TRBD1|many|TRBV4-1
TGCGCCAGCAGCCAGAATCCGGGACAGGGCAATCAGCCCCAGCATTTT
CASSQNPGQGNQPQHF
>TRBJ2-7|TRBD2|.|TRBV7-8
TGTGCCAGCAGCTCCGAAGCGGGGGCGAGGGAGTCCGAGCAGTACTTC
CASSSEAGARESEQYF
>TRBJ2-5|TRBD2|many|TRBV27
TGTGCCAGCAGTTTAGCCGGACTAGCCCAAGAGACCCAGTACTTC
CASSLAGLAQETQYF
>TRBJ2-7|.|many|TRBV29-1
TGCAGCGTTGGGGGGTATGTGGAGCAGTACTTC
CSVGGYVEQYF
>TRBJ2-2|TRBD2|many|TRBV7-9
TGTGCCAGCAGCCCCCGACTAGCGGGTGGCACCGGGGAGCTGTTTTTT
CASSPRLAGGTGELFF
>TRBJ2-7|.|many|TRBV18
TGTGCCAGCTCACCAGAGGACAGCGAGGGCTTTCGGTACGAGCAGTACTTC
CASSPEDSEGFRYEQYF
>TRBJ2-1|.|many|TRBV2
TGTGCCAGCAGTTTCCAAAGGGCCCTCGCGGGTGAGCAGTTCTTC
CASSFQRALAGEQFF
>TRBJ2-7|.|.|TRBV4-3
TGCGCCAGCAGCCAAGCTAACACAGGTTACGAGCAGTACTTC
CASSQANTGYEQYF
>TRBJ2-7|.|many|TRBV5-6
TGTGCCAGCAGCTTGGAATACGAGTCTAACCCCTACGAGCAGTACTTC
CASSLEYESNPYEQYF
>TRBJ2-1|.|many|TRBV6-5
TGTGCCAGCAGTTCGGCCGGGACACCTTACAATGAGCAGTTCTTC
CASSSAGTPYNEQFF
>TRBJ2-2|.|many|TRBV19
TGTGCCAGTGGAGGATGGAACCCGAACACCGGGGAGCTGTTTTTT
CASGGWNPNTGELFF
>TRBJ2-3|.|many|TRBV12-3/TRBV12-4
TGTGCCAGCAGTGCGACAGGGGAGGAGCGGGAGGCCATCACAGATACGCAGTATTTT
CASSATGEEREAITDTQYF
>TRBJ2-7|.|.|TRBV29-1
TGCAGCGTTGAAACGACAGTCCCCTACGAGCAGTACTTC
CSVETTVPYEQYF
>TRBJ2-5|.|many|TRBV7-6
TGTGCCAGCAGCTTAGTTCCCATGGGGGAAGAGACCCAGTACTTC
CASSLVPMGEETQYF
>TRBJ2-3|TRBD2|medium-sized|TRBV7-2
TGTGCCAGCAGCGAAATTAGCGGGAGGGCCTTTGGGGCAGATACGCAGTATTTT
CASSEISGRAFGADTQYF
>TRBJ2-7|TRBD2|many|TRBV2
TGTGCCAGCGGGACTAGCAGGAGGGCCGCATCTTACGAGCAGTACTTC
CASGTSRRAASYEQYF
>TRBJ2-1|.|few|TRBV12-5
TGTGCTAGTGGTTGGGGTGGCGGGAACGTTTACAATGAGCAGTTCTTC
CASGWGGGNVYNEQFF
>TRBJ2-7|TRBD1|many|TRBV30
TGTGCCTTCCAGGGGGTCTCCTACGAGCAGTACTTC
CAFQGVSYEQYF
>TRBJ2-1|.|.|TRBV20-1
TGCAGTGCCGAAACCTACAATGAGCAGCTCTTC
CSAETYNEQLF
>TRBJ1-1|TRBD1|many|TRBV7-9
TGTGCCAGCAGCTTAGCGGGACAGGGCAGCGCGATGAACACTGAAGCTTTCTTT
CASSLAGQGSAMNTEAFF
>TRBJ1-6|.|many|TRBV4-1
TGCGCCAGCAGCCAAGCTTCCCCCGCTTATAATTCACCCCTCCACTTT
CASSQASPAYNSPLHF
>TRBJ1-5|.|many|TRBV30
TGTGCCTGGAGTCCAGACGGAAATCAGCCCCAGCATTTT
CAWSPDGNQPQHF
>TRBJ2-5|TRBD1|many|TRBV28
TGTGCCAGCAGTACAACGGGGACAGGGGTTCTTCGGGTACAAGAGACCCAGTACTTC
CASSTTGTGVLRVQETQYF
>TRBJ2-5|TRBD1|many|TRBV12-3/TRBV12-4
TGTGCCAGCAGTTTGACTGTCGGACAGGACCAAGAGACCCAGTACTTC
CASSLTVGQDQETQYF
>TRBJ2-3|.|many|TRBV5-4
TGTGCCAGCAGCTTCGGAGCCAGCACAGATACGCAGTATTTT
CASSFGASTDTQYF
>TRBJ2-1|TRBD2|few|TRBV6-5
TGTGCCAGCAGCCCGGGACTAGCGGGATGGGAGCAGTTCTTC
CASSPGLAGWEQFF
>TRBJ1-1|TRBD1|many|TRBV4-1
TGCGCCAGCAGCCACCTGACAGGGAGCACTGAAGCTTTCTTT
CASSHLTGSTEAFF
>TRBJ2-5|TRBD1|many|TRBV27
TGTGCCAGCAGCCAAGGGGGCCCTCAAGAGACCCAGTACTTC
CASSQGGPQETQYF
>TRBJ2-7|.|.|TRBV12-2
TGTGCAAGTCGCTTAGCACCGGGACTCCCGTCCTACGAGCAGTACTTC
CASRLAPGLPSYEQYF
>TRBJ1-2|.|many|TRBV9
TGTGCCAGCAGCGTAGGAAGAATTCCGAGTCTGCGGGACTATGGCTACACCTTC
CASSVGRIPSLRDYGYTF
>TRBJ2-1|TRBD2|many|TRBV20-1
TGCAGTGCGGCACCCGGGACTAGCACCTACAATGAGCAGTTCTTC
CSAAPGTSTYNEQFF